Each of the 10 T cell receptor beta chains below was sequenced from the same sample in a study of T cells after yellow fever vaccination. TCRdb redid the calling of the 5' RACE reads with MiXCR, one entry per CDR3 protein. This table holds 300,000 to 450,000 distinct CDR3 sequences, 6.2% found once. Sequenced here: PBMCs, sampled 5 days after the yellow fever booster vaccination. The receptors originated from a young man who received the YFV17D yellow fever vaccine.

This clonotype was found a few times. The rearrangement joins TRBV28 to TRBJ2-3; possible D gene TRBD2, 6 bases. CDR3 length: 16 residues. CDR1 MDHEN and CDR2 SYDVKM come from the germline V gene. V lost 10 bases to trimming and J lost 1 base, with 21 bases between them. The CDR3 loop is CATHPKGGIGTDTQYF. CDR3 in DNA: TGTGCCACCCACCCCAAGGGAGGTATTGGCACAGATACGCAGTATTTT.

Only a few counts were recorded for this clonotype. The chain recombines TRBV19 with TRBJ2-1; D remains ambiguous. The CDR3 runs to 15 residues. Germline CDR1 reads LNHDA; CDR2 reads SQIVND (reference sequence). V lost 7 bases and J 1 base, leaving 14 bases between the germline ends. The CDR3 sequence is CASKGPSMSYNEQFF. CDR3 nucleotide sequence: TGTGCCAGTAAAGGACCATCGATGTCCTACAATGAGCAGTTCTTC.

Ten or more counts support this clonotype. The rearrangement uses TRBV12-3 or TRBV12-4 and TRBJ2-1, with D perhaps TRBD1 or TRBD2 (5 bases each). The CDR3 runs 15 residues. V lost 1 base to trimming and J lost 4 bases, with 11 bases between them. This CDR3 is CASSLGGMGYNEQFF. CDR3 nucleotide sequence: TGTGCCAGCAGTTTAGGGGGGATGGGGTACAATGAGCAGTTCTTC.

V gene TRBV6-2 or TRBV6-3 combines with J gene TRBJ2-7; 7 positions agree with TRBD1. In germline, CDR1 is MNHEY, CDR2 SVGEGT. This CDR3 is 19 amino acids long. V shed 2 bases and J 1 base; nucleotides not matched to a gene: 17. CDR3 in DNA: TGTGCCAGCAGTTACCCTGGGGACAGACCTTCCTCGAGATCCTACGAGCAGTACTTC. Amino acids: CASSYPGDRPSSRSYEQYF.

V usage is TRBV6-5 and J usage is TRBJ2-7; the D gene is possibly TRBD2 (7 bases). Germline assignment: CDR1 MNHEY and CDR2 SVGAGI. V lost 0 bases and J lost 2, with 14 bases in between. This CDR3 is 16 amino acids long. The CDR3 nucleotides are TGTGCCAGCAGTTACTCGAGGGAGGGGGGTACCTACGAGCAGTACTTC. This sequence encodes CASSYSREGGTYEQYF.

This clonotype was picked up many times. This sequence joins TRBV28 and TRBJ2-1, with a possible D match to TRBD2 (6 bases). CDR3 size: 15 residues. Deletions cut 5 bases from V and 12 bases from J, with 23 bases between. CDR1 is MDHEN, CDR2 SYDVKM, per germline. The CDR3 nucleotides read TGTGCCAGCAGTCCCCCCCGGGACTTCCTTCGGGTGCAGTTCTTC. Its translation is CASSPPRDFLRVQFF.

Worth noting for this clonotype: A much more abundant neighbour one base away suggests this may be a read error. V is TRBV18 and J is TRBJ1-5; D not resolved. Per the germline V gene, CDR1 is KGHSH and CDR2 is LQKENI. V was shortened by 3 bases and J by 3 bases, with 6 bases between the two germline ends. The CDR3 runs 13 residues. The CDR3 reads CASSPANNQPQHF. DNA of the CDR3: TGTGCCAGCTCACCCGCTAACAATCAGCCCCAGCATTTT.

The gene calls are TRBV7-8 and TRBJ2-2, with 8 bases that match TRBD2. Germline CDR1 SGHVS, CDR2 FQNEAQ. The CDR3 covers 17 residues. V lost 2 bases and J lost 2; bases outside the gene matches: 7. The CDR3 is CASSLNAGGSNTGELFF. The CDR3 DNA sequence: TGTGCCAGCAGCTTAAACGCGGGAGGAAGCAACACCGGGGAGCTGTTTTTT.

The gene calls are TRBV7-9 and TRBJ2-3, with 8 nucleotides matching TRBD2. This CDR3 is 16 amino acids long. CDR1 and CDR2 from the germline V gene are SEHNR and FQNEAQ (reference sequence). V shed 3 bases, J shed 4 bases, and the junction held 9 bases outside the gene matches. The CDR3 coding sequence is TGTGCCAGCAGCTTCCGATCGGGACTAGAGGCAGATACGCAGTATTTT. It specifies CASSFRSGLEADTQYF.

This clonotype was observed a handful of times. The J gene is TRBJ1-4, the V gene TRBV11-2, with unresolved D. The CDR3 contains 15 residues. V was pared by 5 bases and J by 2 bases, with 12 bases between. Germline V gene lookup returns CDR1 SGHAT and CDR2 FQNNGV. The CDR3 region is CASSRRQWTNEKLFF. The CDR3 DNA is TGTGCCAGCAGCCGAAGACAATGGACTAATGAAAAACTGTTTTTT.